This T cell receptor (beta chain) was documented in a study of response to subunit inactivated influenza vaccine. Findings and limits, study-wide: That few new T cells are recruited by each seasonal influenza vaccination was the authors' suggestion.

TCRdb re-called the RT-PCR reads through MiXCR, storing one row per CDR3 protein. The repertoire holds about 700,000 distinct CDR3 sequences, approximately 13% seen once, with around 7% in the top ten. This clonotype was seen more than once but under ten times. Its antigen is as yet unknown. CDR1 and CDR2 (germline): SGDLS, YYNGEE. The germline V and J ends were trimmed by 4 bases and 1 base, with 13 bases remaining between them. The CDR3 length is 15 residues. The origin of this receptor is a man aged 50 to 60 who received an inactivated influenza vaccine. The V and J genes are TRBV9 and TRBJ2-3; tentative D call: TRBD1 (6 bases). The sample consisted of PBMCs from blood, taken 14 days before vaccination. DNA of the CDR3: TGTGCCAGCAGCAACCCGGGACAAGGCACAGATACGCAGTATTTT. The encoded protein is CASSNPGQGTDTQYF. The full variable domain, completed using reference TRBV9 and TRBJ2-3, is DSGVTQTPKHLITATGQRVTLRCSPRSGDLSVYWYQQSLDQGLQFLIQYYNGEERAKGNILERFSAQQFPDLHSELNLSSLELGDSALYFCASSNPGQGTDTQYFGPGTRLTVL.